A single sample gave rise to the 2 T cell receptor beta chains below, sequenced in a study of breast tumors, draining lymph nodes, adjacent tissues. From the multiplex PCR reads, TCRdb called clonotypes with MiXCR, one entry per CDR3 protein. The profile shows 17,000 or so distinct CDR3 sequences, about 45% of them singletons. The sequenced material came from tumor-adjacent breast tissue. All receptors come from a female donor with breast cancer. Some clones in this sample may be carry-over from other donors' samples.

The chain carries TRBV9 and TRBJ2-3; D possibly corresponds to TRBD1 (6 bases). The CDR3 totals 16 residues. CDR1 SGDLS and CDR2 YYNGEE come from the germline V gene. V was trimmed by 0 bases and J by 1 base, leaving 12 bases between them. The CDR3 DNA follows: TGTGCCAGCAGCGTAGATGCAGGGGTCGGCACAGATACGCAGTATTTT. It yields the protein CASSVDAGVGTDTQYF.

This clonotype was counted many times. This chain connects TRBV5-8 to TRBJ2-1; possibly TRBD2 for D (7 bases). This CDR3 contains 16 residues. The V gene's germline CDR1 is SGHTS and CDR2 YDEGEE. V shed 4 bases and J shed 0 bases, with 14 bases lying between them. Written as DNA, the CDR3 is TGTGCCAGCAGCCCCAGGGGCGGGAGCTCCTACAATGAGCAGTTCTTC. Its translation is CASSPRGGSSYNEQFF.